The 15 T cell receptor beta chains given below trace back to one sample, sequenced in a study of T cell responses to AZD1222 COVID-19 vaccine. Repertoires were generated with immunoSEQ multiplex PCR, while TCRdb's copy carries only in-frame clones and drops some. The sample has 73,000 or so clones; 82% are singletons. Material: peripheral blood, obtained on day 0 of AZD1222 vaccination. The origin of the receptors is an adult in good health.

The chain joins TRBV9 to TRBJ2-5, with no clear D. V was cut by 4 bases and J by 5 bases, with 12 bases left in between. Germline V CDR1 and CDR2: SGDLS, YYNGEE. This CDR3 is 13 amino acids long. CDR3 sequence: CASSSDLVETQYF. CDR3 bases: TGTGCCAGCAGCTCTGACTTGGTGGAGACCCAGTACTTC.

The V and J genes are TRBV14 and TRBJ2-1; 14 bases agree with TRBD2. V was pared by 1 base and J by 9 bases, with 8 bases of the junction left unmatched. Germline lookup yields CDR1 SGHDN and CDR2 FVKESK. The CDR3 contains 17 residues. The chain's CDR3 is CASSQGRLAGGGFEQFF. In DNA form, the CDR3 reads TGTGCCAGCAGCCAAGGGCGACTAGCGGGGGGGGGATTTGAGCAGTTCTTC.

The rearrangement joins TRBV12-3 or TRBV12-4 to TRBJ2-7, with TRBD1 identical over 7 bases. V was pared by 4 bases and J by 7 bases, with 4 bases of the junction left unmatched. CDR3 length: 12 amino acids. CDR3 residues: CASSSTGFEQYF. For the CDR3, the DNA is TGTGCCAGCAGTTCGACAGGGTTTGAGCAGTACTTC.

The chain couples TRBV6-4 to TRBJ1-6; 9 nucleotides line up with TRBD1. Germline CDR1 MRHNA, CDR2 SNTAGT. The CDR3 extends over 15 amino acids. Trimming removed 5 bases from V and 7 bases from J; junction bases left unmatched: 6. The CDR3 here is CASSPGQGTNSPLHF. The CDR3 DNA reads as TGTGCCAGCAGTCCAGGACAGGGGACGAATTCACCCCTCCACTTT.

The rearrangement links TRBV30 to TRBJ1-6; D may be TRBD1 (5 bases). The germline CDR1 and CDR2 sequences are GTSNPN and SVGIG (reference sequence). This CDR3 region has 19 residues. V lost 0 bases and J 0 bases, leaving 18 bases between the germline ends. CDR3 sequence reads: CAWSVLGDNGSSYNSPLHF. CDR3 DNA sequence: TGTGCCTGGAGTGTACTGGGGGATAACGGGAGCTCCTATAATTCACCCCTCCACTTT.

This chain joins TRBV2 and TRBJ2-7; D gene unclear. Trimming removed 2 bases from V and 1 base from J, with 3 bases in between. The germline V gene has CDR1 SNHLY and CDR2 FYNNEI. This CDR3 is built from 12 residues. CDR3 in DNA: TGTGCCAGCAGTGAACAGTCCTACGAGCAGTACTTC. This encodes CASSEQSYEQYF.

This chain links TRBV5-1 with TRBJ2-5; D uncertain. The CDR3 is made up of 15 amino acids. The germline CDR1 and CDR2 sequences are SGHRS and YFSETQ. Trimming stripped 3 bases from V and 0 bases from J, with 12 bases between. The CDR3 protein is CASSSQTSYQETQYF. The CDR3 coding sequence is TGCGCCAGCAGCTCCCAAACCTCGTACCAAGAGACCCAGTACTTC.

This clone has just one count. The gene calls are TRBV19 and TRBJ2-2; 8 bases match TRBD1. CDR3 length: 15 residues. Germline CDR1 LNHDA, CDR2 SQIVND (reference sequence). Trimming at V came to 7 bases and at J to 5 bases, leaving 9 bases not matched to a gene. This CDR3 reads CASTSWTGYTGELFF. DNA of the CDR3: TGTGCCAGTACCTCCTGGACAGGGTATACCGGGGAGCTGTTTTTT.

This chain links TRBV5-1 with TRBJ2-5; D ambiguous. The ends were cut back, 0 bases at V and 5 bases at J, with 8 bases in the middle. The CDR3 has 13 amino acids. Germline V lookup: CDR1 SGHRS, CDR2 YFSETQ. The chain's CDR3 is CASSLETRETQYF. The CDR3 coding sequence is TGCGCCAGCAGCTTGGAGACACGGGAGACCCAGTACTTC. The whole variable domain, filled in from reference TRBV5-1 and TRBJ2-5, reads KAGVTQTPRYLIKTRGQQVTLSCSPISGHRSVSWYQQTPGQGLQFLFEYFSETQRNKGNFPGRFSGRQFSNSRSEMNVSTLELGDSALYLCASSLETRETQYFGPGTRLLVL.

The chain recombines TRBV2 with TRBJ2-7; either TRBD1 or TRBD2 may supply D (5 bases each). Trimming removed 6 bases at V and 0 bases at J, with 15 bases between. The CDR3 contains 15 residues. Germline CDR1 and CDR2: SNHLY and FYNNEI. The CDR3 spells CASRARDVRSYEQYF. DNA for the CDR3: TGTGCCAGCAGGGCCCGGGACGTTCGCTCCTACGAGCAGTACTTC.

The chain couples TRBV6-5 to TRBJ2-3; 9 bases line up with TRBD2. Germline V gives CDR1 MNHEY, CDR2 SVGAGI. V trimming: 7 bases; J trimming: 7 bases; junction bases outside the gene matches: 12. The CDR3 length is 15 residues. DNA for the CDR3: TGTGCCAGCACCGCGGGTGCGGGGGGGCGAAATACGCAGTATTTT. Translation gives CASTAGAGGRNTQYF.

V is TRBV5-6 and J is TRBJ2-7; D ambiguous. V was cut by 0 bases and J by 4 bases, with 11 bases left in between. The CDR3 spans 14 residues. CDR1 is SGHDT and CDR2 is YYEEEE in the germline V gene. CDR3 sequence reads: CASSLEGLGYEQYF. As DNA, the CDR3 is TGTGCCAGCAGCTTGGAAGGGCTCGGATACGAGCAGTACTTC. Complete variable domain (other parts from reference TRBV5-6 and TRBJ2-7): DAGVTQSPTHLIKTRGQQVTLRCSPKSGHDTVSWYQQALGQGPQFIFQYYEEEERQRGNFPDRFSGHQFPNYSSELNVNALLLGDSALYLCASSLEGLGYEQYFGPGTRLTVT.

The rearrangement links TRBV28 to TRBJ2-3; TRBD2 is a possible D gene (5 bases). Germline V lookup: CDR1 MDHEN, CDR2 SYDVKM. The length of the CDR3 is 14 residues. V shed 4 bases and J shed 2 bases, with 10 bases lying between them. The CDR3 nucleotides read TGTGCCAGCAGTTCCCCCGGGGACACAGATACGCAGTATTTT. The encoded protein is CASSSPGDTDTQYF.

The rearrangement uses TRBV7-6 and TRBJ1-1, with a tentative D call TRBD1 (6 bases). CDR1 SGHVS and CDR2 FNYEAQ come from the germline V gene. The CDR3 has 14 residues. V lost 0 bases and J 1 base, leaving 6 bases between the germline ends. The CDR3 DNA reads TGTGCCAGCAGCTTAGCACAGGGGAACACTGAAGCTTTCTTT. It codes for CASSLAQGNTEAFF.

The rearrangement uses TRBV29-1 and TRBJ1-1; 7 nucleotides match TRBD1. Germline values: CDR1 SQVTM, CDR2 ANQGSEA. V shed 0 bases, J shed 6 bases, and the junction held 7 bases outside the gene matches. This CDR3 region has 14 residues. The CDR3 loop is CSVEEEGAHPEAFF. DNA of the CDR3: TGCAGCGTTGAAGAGGAGGGGGCGCACCCTGAAGCTTTCTTT.